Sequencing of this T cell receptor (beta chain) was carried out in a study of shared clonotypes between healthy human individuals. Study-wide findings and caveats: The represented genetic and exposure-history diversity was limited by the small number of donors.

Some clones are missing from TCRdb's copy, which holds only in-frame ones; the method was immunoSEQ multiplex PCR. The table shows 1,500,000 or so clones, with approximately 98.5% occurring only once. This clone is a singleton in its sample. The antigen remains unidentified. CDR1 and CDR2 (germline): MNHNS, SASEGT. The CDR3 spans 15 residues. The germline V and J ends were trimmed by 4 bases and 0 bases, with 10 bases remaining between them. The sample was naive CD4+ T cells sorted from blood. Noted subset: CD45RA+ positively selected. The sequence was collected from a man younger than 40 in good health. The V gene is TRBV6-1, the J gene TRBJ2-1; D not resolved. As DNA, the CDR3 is TGTGCCAGCAGTGGTGGTTTTTCCTCCTACAATGAGCAGTTCTTC. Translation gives CASSGGFSSYNEQFF.